This TCR beta chain came from a study of long-term antiretroviral therapy in people with HIV. The libraries were made with immunoSEQ v3.0 at survey level. Sequencing was performed with immunoSEQ multiplex PCR; in TCRdb, only in-frame clones are kept and a portion is missing. The sample consists of over 40,000 clones, about 95% of them appearing once. Study-wide results and limits: For ART adherence, viral resistance and therapy changes, no data were available.

In germline, CDR1 is LGHNA, CDR2 YNFKEQ. The CDR3 length is 19 residues. Trimming took off 0 bases at V and 2 bases at J, with 22 bases between the two ends. A remark on this clone: Its antigen is not known.

This sequence joins TRBV4-2 and TRBJ1-2; no definite D call. The sample in question was unsorted PBMCs, obtained around 9.2 years after starting antiretroviral therapy. This clonotype was obtained from a man aged 30-40 years with HIV. The CDR3 coding sequence is TGTGCCAGCAGCCAAGATTGGCTCCAAATTCCTATTAACAACTATGGCTACACCTTC. This sequence encodes CASSQDWLQIPINNYGYTF.